These 10 T cell receptor beta chains came from one sample sequenced in a study of OX40 agonist ivuxolimab in advanced cancers. The protocol was immunoSEQ multiplex PCR, while the TCRdb copy is restricted to in-frame clones and leaves out a portion. The sample includes about 55,000 clones, 80% of them seen just once. The material was CD4+ or CD8+ T cells sorted from blood, obtained in a trial of the OX40 agonist ivuxolimab. All receptors derive from an adult with an advanced solid tumor such as melanoma, head and neck, liver or kidney cancer.

The chain couples TRBV5-6 to TRBJ2-7; possible D gene TRBD1, 6 bases. V lost 2 bases and J lost 2, with 20 bases in between. The CDR3 extends over 17 amino acids. Looked up from germline, CDR1 is SGHDT and CDR2 is YYEEEE. The CDR3 loop is CASSFLHGNRVAYEQYF. CDR3 sequence (DNA): TGTGCCAGCAGCTTTCTTCATGGGAACAGGGTAGCCTACGAGCAGTACTTC.

This clone appeared once. The chain recombines TRBV18 with TRBJ2-1; tentatively, D is TRBD1 (6 bases). The V end was cut by 5 bases, the J end by 9 bases, with 8 bases between. Germline CDR1 is KGHSH and CDR2 is LQKENI. The CDR3 has 11 residues. For the CDR3, the DNA is TGTGCCAGCTCAACCAGGGGTGAGCAGTTCTTC. The encoded protein is CASSTRGEQFF.

The rearrangement uses TRBV7-8 and TRBJ2-7; D is perhaps TRBD1 (6 bases). Germline assignment: CDR1 SGHVS and CDR2 FQNEAQ. The germline V and J ends were trimmed by 11 bases and 3 bases, with 17 bases remaining between them. This CDR3 is 13 amino acids long. The CDR3 DNA follows: TGTGCCCACAGGGTGCCCCACGGCTACGAGCAGTACTTC. Its protein is CAHRVPHGYEQYF.

The chain combines TRBV7-9 with TRBJ1-4, with D perhaps TRBD1 (6 bases). The CDR3 spans 14 residues. Germline V lookup: CDR1 SEHNR, CDR2 FQNEAQ (reference sequence). Trimming took off 6 bases at V and 8 bases at J, with 16 bases between the two ends. The CDR3 sequence: CASRKGVEAEKLFF. CDR3 in DNA: TGTGCCAGCAGGAAGGGGGTTGAAGCCGAAAAACTGTTTTTT.

The table lists this clone with a count of one. The V call is TRBV11-2, the J call TRBJ2-7; no definite D call. Germline-derived CDR1 and CDR2 are SGHAT and FQNNGV. There are 15 residues in the CDR3. V was shortened by 4 bases and J by 0 bases, with 13 bases between the two germline ends. The CDR3 is CASSSSPGDSYEQYF. The CDR3 DNA follows: TGTGCCAGCAGCTCCAGCCCGGGCGACTCCTACGAGCAGTACTTC. The variable domain in full, with the rest retrieved from reference TRBV11-2 and TRBJ2-7, is EAGVAQSPRYKIIEKRQSVAFWCNPISGHATLYWYQQILGQGPKLLIQFQNNGVVDDSQLPKDRFSAERLKGVDSTLKIQPAKLEDSAVYLCASSSSPGDSYEQYFGPGTRLTVT.

This clone was detected only a few times. The chain links TRBV6-5 to TRBJ2-7, with a tentative D call TRBD1 (6 bases). CDR1 is MNHEY, CDR2 SVGAGI, per germline. There are 14 residues in the CDR3. V lost 4 bases, J lost 5 bases, and 15 bases lay in between. In nucleotides, the CDR3 is TGTGCCAGCAGTTCAATAGACAGGCCCCACGAGCAGTACTTC. It specifies CASSSIDRPHEQYF.

This clone was detected only a few times. The rearrangement links TRBV10-1 to TRBJ2-3; TRBD2 agrees at 11 bases. The CDR3 is made up of 15 amino acids. V shed 5 bases, J shed 2 bases, and the junction held 3 bases outside the gene matches. The germline V gene has CDR1 WNHNN and CDR2 SYGVQD (reference sequence). As DNA, the CDR3 is TGCGCCAGCAGTCTAGCGGGAGGACCCACAGATACGCAGTATTTT. Translated, it gives CASSLAGGPTDTQYF.

This chain joins TRBV7-2 and TRBJ2-1; D assignment may be TRBD1 or TRBD2 (6 bases each). The germline CDR1 and CDR2 sequences are SGHTA and FQGNSA. The CDR3 loop spans 17 amino acids. V was trimmed by 2 bases and J by 1 base, leaving 15 bases between them. This CDR3 is CASSLRPGGPSYNEQFF. CDR3 DNA: TGTGCCAGCAGCTTAAGGCCTGGGGGGCCATCCTACAATGAGCAGTTCTTC.

J is TRBJ1-2 and V is TRBV7-2, with D possibly being TRBD1 (5 bases). Germline V CDR1 and CDR2: SGHTA, FQGNSA. This CDR3 comprises 13 residues. V lost 1 base to trimming and J lost 8 bases, with 11 bases between them. CDR3 nucleotides: TGTGCCAGCAGCTTAGATGGCAGGGACGGCTACACCTTC. Translated, it gives CASSLDGRDGYTF.

This clone has more than one count but fewer than ten. V gene TRBV18 combines with J gene TRBJ1-5; D may be TRBD1 (5 bases). Between the trimmed V and J ends, which lost 3 bases and 3 bases, there was a span of 9 bases. CDR3 length: 14 residues. CDR1 and CDR2 (germline): KGHSH, LQKENI. CDR3 region: CASSPDSLNQPQHF. CDR3 nucleotides: TGTGCCAGCTCACCCGACAGCCTCAATCAGCCCCAGCATTTT.